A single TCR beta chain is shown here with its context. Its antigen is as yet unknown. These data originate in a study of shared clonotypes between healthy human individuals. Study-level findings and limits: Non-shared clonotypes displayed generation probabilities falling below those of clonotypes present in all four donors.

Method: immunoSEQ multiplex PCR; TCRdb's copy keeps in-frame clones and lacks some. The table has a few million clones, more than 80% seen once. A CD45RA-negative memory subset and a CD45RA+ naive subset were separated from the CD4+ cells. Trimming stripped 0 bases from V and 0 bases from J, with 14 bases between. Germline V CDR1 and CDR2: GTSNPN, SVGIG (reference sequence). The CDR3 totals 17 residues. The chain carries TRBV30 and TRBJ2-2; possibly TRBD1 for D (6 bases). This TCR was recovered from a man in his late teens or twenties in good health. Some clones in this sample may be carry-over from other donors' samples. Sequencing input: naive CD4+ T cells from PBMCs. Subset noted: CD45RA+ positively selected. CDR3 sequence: CAWSVPGVTANTGELFF. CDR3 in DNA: TGTGCCTGGAGTGTCCCAGGGGTTACGGCGAACACCGGGGAGCTGTTTTTT.